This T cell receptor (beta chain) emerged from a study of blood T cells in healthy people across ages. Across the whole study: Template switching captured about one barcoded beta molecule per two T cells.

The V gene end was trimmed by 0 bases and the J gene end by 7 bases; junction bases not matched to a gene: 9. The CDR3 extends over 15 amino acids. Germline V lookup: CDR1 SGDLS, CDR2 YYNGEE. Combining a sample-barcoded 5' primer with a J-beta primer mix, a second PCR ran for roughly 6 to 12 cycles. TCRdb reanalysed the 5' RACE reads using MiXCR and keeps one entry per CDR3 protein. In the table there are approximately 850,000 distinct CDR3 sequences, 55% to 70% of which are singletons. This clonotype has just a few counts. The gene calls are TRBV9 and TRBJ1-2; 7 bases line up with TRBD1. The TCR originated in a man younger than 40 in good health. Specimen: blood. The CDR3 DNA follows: TGTGCCAGCAGCGTAGCTGAGGGGGCGCAACGTGGCTACACCTTC. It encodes CASSVAEGAQRGYTF.